This T cell receptor beta chain originates from a study of OX40 agonist ivuxolimab in advanced cancers. About the research overall: Recorded diagnoses for dose-escalation patients were hepatocellular carcinoma, melanoma, renal cell or head and neck cancer. Participants, 80% to 90% male, averaged roughly 59 years of age, ranging from about 23 to 90.

The method was immunoSEQ multiplex PCR; TCRdb's version includes in-frame clones alone and lacks a portion of them. The table records more than 55,000 clones, approximately 79% of them present only once. Study results and caveats: The study did not work out the antigen specificity of the expanded peripheral T cells.

This clone was observed a handful of times. The target antigen is unknown. No patient had autoimmune disease or received systemic immunosuppression. The source of this sequence is an adult with an advanced solid tumor such as melanoma, head and neck, liver or kidney cancer. The source material was CD4+ or CD8+ T cells sorted from blood, sampled in a trial of the OX40 agonist ivuxolimab.

The CDR3 region is CASSVGSTPKNTGELFF. The CDR3 DNA is TGTGCCAGCAGCGTAGGGTCAACCCCGAAGAACACCGGGGAGCTGTTTTTT. The chain combines TRBV9 with TRBJ2-2; D not certain. The CDR3 consists of 17 residues. V shed 0 bases and J shed 1 base, with 13 bases lying between them. Per the germline V gene, CDR1 is SGDLS and CDR2 is YYNGEE.